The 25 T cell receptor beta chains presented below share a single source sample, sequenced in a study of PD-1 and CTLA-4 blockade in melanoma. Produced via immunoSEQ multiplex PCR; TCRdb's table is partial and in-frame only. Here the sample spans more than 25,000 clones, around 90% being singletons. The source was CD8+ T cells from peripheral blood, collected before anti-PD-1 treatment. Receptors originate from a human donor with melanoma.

CDR3 sequence reads: CASSLWKQSPSGNTIYF. The CDR3 DNA reads as TGTGCCAGCAGCTTATGGAAACAAAGTCCCTCTGGAAACACCATATATTTT. V is TRBV7-6 and J is TRBJ1-3; D not certain. The germline V and J ends were trimmed by 2 bases and 0 bases, with 14 bases remaining between them. The CDR3 is 17 residues long. Per the germline V gene, CDR1 is SGHVS and CDR2 is FNYEAQ.

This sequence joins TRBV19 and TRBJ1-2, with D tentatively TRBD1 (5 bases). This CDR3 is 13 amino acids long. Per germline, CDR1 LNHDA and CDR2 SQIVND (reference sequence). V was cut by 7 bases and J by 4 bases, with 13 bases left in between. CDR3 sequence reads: CASNAGTGYGYTF. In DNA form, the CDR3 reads TGTGCCAGTAACGCCGGGACGGGCTATGGCTACACCTTC.

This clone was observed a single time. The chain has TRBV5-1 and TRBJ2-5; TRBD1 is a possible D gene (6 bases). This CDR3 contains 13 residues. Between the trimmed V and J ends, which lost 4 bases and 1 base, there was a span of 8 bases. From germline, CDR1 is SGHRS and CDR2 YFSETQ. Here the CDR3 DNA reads TGCGCCAGCAGCCAGGACAGCCAAGAGACCCAGTACTTC. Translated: CASSQDSQETQYF. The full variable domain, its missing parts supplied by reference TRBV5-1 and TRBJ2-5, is KAGVTQTPRYLIKTRGQQVTLSCSPISGHRSVSWYQQTPGQGLQFLFEYFSETQRNKGNFPGRFSGRQFSNSRSEMNVSTLELGDSALYLCASSQDSQETQYFGPGTRLLVL.

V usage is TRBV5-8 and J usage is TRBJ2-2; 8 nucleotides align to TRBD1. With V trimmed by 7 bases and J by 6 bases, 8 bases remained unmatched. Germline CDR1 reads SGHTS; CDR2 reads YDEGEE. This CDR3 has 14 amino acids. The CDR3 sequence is CASDRGRGSGELFF. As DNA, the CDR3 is TGTGCCAGCGACAGGGGACGCGGGTCCGGGGAGCTGTTTTTT.

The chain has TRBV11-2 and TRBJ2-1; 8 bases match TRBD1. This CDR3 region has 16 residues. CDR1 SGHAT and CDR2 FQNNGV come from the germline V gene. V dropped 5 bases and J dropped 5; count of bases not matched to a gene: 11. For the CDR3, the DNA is TGTGCCAGCAGCCGCCCTCAGGGGGCCATGAACAATGAGCAGTTCTTC. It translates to CASSRPQGAMNNEQFF. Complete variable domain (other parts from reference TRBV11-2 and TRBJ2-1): EAGVAQSPRYKIIEKRQSVAFWCNPISGHATLYWYQQILGQGPKLLIQFQNNGVVDDSQLPKDRFSAERLKGVDSTLKIQPAKLEDSAVYLCASSRPQGAMNNEQFFGPGTRLTVL.

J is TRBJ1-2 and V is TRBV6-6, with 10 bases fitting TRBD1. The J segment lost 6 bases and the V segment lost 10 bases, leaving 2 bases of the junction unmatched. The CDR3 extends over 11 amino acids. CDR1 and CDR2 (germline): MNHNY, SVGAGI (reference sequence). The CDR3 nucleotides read TGTGCCACCGGGACAGGGGATGGCTACACCTTC. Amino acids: CATGTGDGYTF.

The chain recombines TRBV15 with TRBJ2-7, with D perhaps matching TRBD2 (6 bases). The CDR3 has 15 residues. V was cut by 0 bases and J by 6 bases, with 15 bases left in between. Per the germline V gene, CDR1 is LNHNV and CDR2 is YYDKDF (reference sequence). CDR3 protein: CATSRERGLGGEQYF. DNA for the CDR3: TGTGCCACCAGCAGAGAGAGGGGACTGGGAGGCGAGCAGTACTTC.

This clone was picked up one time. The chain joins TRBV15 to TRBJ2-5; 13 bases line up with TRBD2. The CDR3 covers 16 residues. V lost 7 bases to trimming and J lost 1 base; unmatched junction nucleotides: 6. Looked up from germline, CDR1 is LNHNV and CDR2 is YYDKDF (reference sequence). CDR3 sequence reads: CATTPGTSGVQETQYF. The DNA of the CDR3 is TGTGCCACCACTCCTGGGACTAGCGGGGTCCAAGAGACCCAGTACTTC.

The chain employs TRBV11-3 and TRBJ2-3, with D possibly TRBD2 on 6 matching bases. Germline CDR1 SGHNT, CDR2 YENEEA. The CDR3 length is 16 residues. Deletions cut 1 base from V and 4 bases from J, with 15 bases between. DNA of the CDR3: TGTGCCAGCAGCTTAGGACGCGGGACGCGTGCAGATACGCAGTATTTT. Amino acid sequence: CASSLGRGTRADTQYF.

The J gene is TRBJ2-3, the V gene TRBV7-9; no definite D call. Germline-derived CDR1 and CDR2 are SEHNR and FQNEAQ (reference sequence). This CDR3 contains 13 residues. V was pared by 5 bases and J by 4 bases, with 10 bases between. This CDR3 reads CASSLPSADTQYF. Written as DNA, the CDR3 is TGTGCCAGCAGCCTCCCCTCGGCAGATACGCAGTATTTT.

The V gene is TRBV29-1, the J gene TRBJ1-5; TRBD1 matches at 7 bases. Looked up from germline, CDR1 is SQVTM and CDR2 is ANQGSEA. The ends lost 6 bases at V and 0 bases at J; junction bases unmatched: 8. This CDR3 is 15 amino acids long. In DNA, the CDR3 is TGCAGCGTCGCGGAGACAGGGTATAGCAATCAGCCCCAGCATTTT. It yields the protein CSVAETGYSNQPQHF.

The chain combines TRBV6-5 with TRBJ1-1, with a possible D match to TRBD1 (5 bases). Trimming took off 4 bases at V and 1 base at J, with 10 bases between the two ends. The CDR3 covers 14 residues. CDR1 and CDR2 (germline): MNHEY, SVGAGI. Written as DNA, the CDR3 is TGTGCCAGCAGTTTTCCCGGGACGAACACTGAAGCTTTCTTT. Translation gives CASSFPGTNTEAFF.

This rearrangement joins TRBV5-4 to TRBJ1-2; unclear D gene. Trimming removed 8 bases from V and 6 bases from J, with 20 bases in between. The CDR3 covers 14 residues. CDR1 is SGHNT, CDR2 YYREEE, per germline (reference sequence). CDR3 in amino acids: CASSYGLGRNGYTF. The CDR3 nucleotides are TGTGCCAGTAGTTACGGCCTAGGCAGAAATGGCTACACCTTC.

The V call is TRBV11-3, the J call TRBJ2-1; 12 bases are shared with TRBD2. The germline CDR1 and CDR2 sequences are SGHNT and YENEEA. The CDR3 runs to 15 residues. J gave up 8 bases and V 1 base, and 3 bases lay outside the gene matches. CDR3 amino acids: CASSLGTSGIDEQFF. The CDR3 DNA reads TGTGCCAGCAGCTTAGGGACTAGCGGGATAGATGAGCAGTTCTTC. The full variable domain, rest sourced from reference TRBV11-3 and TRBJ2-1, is EAGVVQSPRYKIIEKKQPVAFWCNPISGHNTLYWYLQNLGQGPELLIRYENEEAVDDSQLPKDRFSAERLKGVDSTLKIQPAELGDSAVYLCASSLGTSGIDEQFFGPGTRLTVL.

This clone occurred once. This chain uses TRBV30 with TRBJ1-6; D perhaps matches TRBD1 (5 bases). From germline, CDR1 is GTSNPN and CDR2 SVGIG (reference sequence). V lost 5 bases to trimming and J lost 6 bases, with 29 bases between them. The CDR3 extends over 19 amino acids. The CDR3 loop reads CAWDPTSRGPETVNSPLHF. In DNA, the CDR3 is TGTGCCTGGGATCCGACCTCGCGGGGCCCTGAGACCGTTAATTCACCCCTCCACTTT.

The CDR3 DNA reads TGTGCCAGCAGTTCAGGGAACACTGAAGCTTTCTTT. Its protein product is CASSSGNTEAFF. This rearrangement joins TRBV6-5 to TRBJ1-1, with no clear D. This CDR3 has 12 amino acids. Trimming pared 4 bases from V and 1 base from J, leaving 4 bases between. Per germline, CDR1 MNHEY and CDR2 SVGAGI.

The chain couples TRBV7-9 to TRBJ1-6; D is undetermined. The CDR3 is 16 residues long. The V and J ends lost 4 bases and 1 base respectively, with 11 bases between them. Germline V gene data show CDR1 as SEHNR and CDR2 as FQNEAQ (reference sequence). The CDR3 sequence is CASSSAGGSYNSPLHF. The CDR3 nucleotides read TGTGCCAGCAGCTCCGCCGGAGGGTCCTATAATTCACCCCTCCACTTT.

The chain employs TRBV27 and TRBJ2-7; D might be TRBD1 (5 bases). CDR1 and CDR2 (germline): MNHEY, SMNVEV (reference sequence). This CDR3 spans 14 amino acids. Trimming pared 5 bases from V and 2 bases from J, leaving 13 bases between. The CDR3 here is CASSRAGITYEQYF. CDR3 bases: TGTGCCAGCAGTCGGGCAGGGATTACCTACGAGCAGTACTTC.

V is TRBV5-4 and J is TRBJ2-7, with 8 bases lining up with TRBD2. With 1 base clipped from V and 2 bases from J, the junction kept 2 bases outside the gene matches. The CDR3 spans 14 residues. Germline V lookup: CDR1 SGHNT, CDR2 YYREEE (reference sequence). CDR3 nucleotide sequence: TGTGCCAGCAGCTTGACTAGCGGCGCCTACGAGCAGTACTTC. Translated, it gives CASSLTSGAYEQYF.

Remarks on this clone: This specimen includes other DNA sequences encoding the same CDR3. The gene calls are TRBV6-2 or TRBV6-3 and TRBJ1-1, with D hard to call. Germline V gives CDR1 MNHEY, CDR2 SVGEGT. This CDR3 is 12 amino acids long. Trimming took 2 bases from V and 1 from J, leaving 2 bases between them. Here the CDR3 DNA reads TGTGCCAGCAGTTACAGGAACACTGAAGCTTTCTTT. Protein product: CASSYRNTEAFF.

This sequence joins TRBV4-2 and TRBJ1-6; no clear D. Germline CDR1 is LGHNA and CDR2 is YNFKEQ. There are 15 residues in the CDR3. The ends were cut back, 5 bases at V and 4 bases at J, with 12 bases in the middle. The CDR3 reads CASSSKDRYNSPLHF. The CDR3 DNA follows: TGTGCCAGCAGCTCCAAGGACCGATATAATTCACCCCTCCACTTT.

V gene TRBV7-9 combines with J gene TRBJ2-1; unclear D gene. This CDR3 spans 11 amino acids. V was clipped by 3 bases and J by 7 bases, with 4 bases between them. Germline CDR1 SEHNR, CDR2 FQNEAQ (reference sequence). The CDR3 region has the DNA TGTGCCAGCAGCTTTTCGAATGAGCAGTTCTTC. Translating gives CASSFSNEQFF.

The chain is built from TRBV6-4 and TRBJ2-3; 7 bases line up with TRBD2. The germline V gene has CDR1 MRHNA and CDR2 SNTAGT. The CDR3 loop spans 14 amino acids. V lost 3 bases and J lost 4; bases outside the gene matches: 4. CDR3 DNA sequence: TGTGCCAGCAGTGAGGCGGGAGCGTCAGATACGCAGTATTTT. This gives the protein CASSEAGASDTQYF.

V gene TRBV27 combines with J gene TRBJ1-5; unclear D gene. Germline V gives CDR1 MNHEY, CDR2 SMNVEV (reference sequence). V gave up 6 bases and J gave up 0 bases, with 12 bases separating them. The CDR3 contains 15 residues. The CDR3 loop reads CASSLDFYSNQPQHF. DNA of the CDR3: TGTGCCAGCAGCCTGGACTTCTATAGCAATCAGCCCCAGCATTTT.

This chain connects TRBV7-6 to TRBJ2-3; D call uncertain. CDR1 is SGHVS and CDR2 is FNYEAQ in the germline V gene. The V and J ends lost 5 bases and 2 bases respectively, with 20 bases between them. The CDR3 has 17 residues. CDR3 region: CASSPQPTPGPTDTQYF. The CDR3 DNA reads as TGTGCCAGCAGCCCCCAGCCGACTCCCGGCCCCACAGATACGCAGTATTTT. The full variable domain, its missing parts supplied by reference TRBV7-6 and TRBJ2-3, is GAGVSQSPRYKVTKRGQDVALRCDPISGHVSLYWYRQALGQGPEFLTYFNYEAQQDKSGLPNDRFSAERPEGSISTLTIQRTEQRDSAMYRCASSPQPTPGPTDTQYFGPGTRLTVL.